This T cell receptor (beta chain) appears in the sequencing data of a study of cytomegalovirus exposure and HLA in healthy donors. CDR1 and CDR2 (germline): SGHTA, FQGNSA. Trimming cost V 8 bases and J 8 bases; bases outside gene matches: 9. The CDR3 has 14 residues. 13 Jbeta primers and 60 Vbeta primers were used for the PCR. Profiling relied on immunoSEQ multiplex PCR, and the TCRdb table lists in-frame clones only, not all of them. The data hold around 120,000 clones, with roughly four fifths observed a single time. This TCR was sampled from a boy under 18 in good health and CMV-seronegative. The specimen was PBMCs. The J gene is TRBJ2-1, the V gene TRBV7-2, with 10 bases identical to TRBD2. The CDR3 spells CASGFSGRWDEQFF. The CDR3 DNA is TGTGCCAGCGGTTTTAGCGGGAGGTGGGATGAGCAGTTCTTC.